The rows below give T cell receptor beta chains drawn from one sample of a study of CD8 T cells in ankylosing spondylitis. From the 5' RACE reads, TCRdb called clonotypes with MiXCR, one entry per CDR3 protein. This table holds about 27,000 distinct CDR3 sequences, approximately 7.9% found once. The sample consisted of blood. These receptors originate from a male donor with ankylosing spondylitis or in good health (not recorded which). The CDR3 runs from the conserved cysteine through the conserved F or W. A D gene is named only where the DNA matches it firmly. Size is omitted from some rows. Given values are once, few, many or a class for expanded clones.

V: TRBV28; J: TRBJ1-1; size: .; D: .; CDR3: CASSFLGRTENTEAFF; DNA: TGTGCCAGCAGTTTTCTCGGGAGGACCGAGAACACTGAAGCTTTCTTT
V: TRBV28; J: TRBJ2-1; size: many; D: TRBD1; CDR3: CASSLSDRGLHEQFF; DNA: TGTGCCAGCAGTTTGTCGGACAGGGGATTACATGAGCAGTTCTTC
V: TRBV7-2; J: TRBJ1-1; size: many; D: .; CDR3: CASSLAGGENTEAFF; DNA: TGTGCCAGCAGCTTAGCGGGGGGCGAGAACACTGAAGCTTTCTTT
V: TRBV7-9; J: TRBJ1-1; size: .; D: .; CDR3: CASSLVEGNTEAFF; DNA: TGTGCCAGCAGCTTAGTAGAGGGGAACACTGAAGCTTTCTTT
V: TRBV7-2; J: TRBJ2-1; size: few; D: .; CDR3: CASSGDNNNEQFF; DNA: TGTGCCAGCAGCGGGGACAATAACAATGAGCAGTTCTTC
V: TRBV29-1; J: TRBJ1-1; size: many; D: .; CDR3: CSVTTGPNTEAFF; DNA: TGCAGCGTTACGACAGGACCGAACACTGAAGCTTTCTTT
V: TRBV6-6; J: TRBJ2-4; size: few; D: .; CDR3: CASSLQGTAKNIQYF; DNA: TGTGCCAGCAGTCTACAGGGAACGGCCAAAAACATTCAGTACTTC
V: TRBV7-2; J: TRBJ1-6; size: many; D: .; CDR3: CASKSRTPGSPLHF; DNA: TGTGCCAGCAAGAGTCGCACCCCGGGTTCACCCCTCCACTTT
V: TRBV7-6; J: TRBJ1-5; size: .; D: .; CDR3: CASSSLTGLNQPQHF; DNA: TGTGCCAGCAGCTCCCTAACAGGCCTCAATCAGCCCCAGCATTTC
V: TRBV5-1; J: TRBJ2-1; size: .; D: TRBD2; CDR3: CASSLYSGTSGYNEQFF; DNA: TGCGCCAGCAGCTTGTATTCTGGGACTAGCGGTTACAATGAGCAGTTCTTC
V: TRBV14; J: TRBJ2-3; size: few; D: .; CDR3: CASSQEISTDTQYF; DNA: TGTGCCAGCAGCCAAGAAATATCGACAGATACGCAGTATTTT
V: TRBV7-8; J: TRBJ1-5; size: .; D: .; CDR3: CASSRDSNQPQHF; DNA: TGTGCCAGCAGCCGGGACAGCAATCAGCCCCAGCATTTT
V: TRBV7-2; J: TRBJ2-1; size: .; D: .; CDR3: CASSLAAGAYNEQFF; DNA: TGTGCCAGCAGCTTAGCGGCAGGAGCCTACAATGAGCAGTTCTTC
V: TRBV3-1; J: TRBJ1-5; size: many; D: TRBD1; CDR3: CASSQSPTGGRGQPQHF; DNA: TGTGCCAGCAGCCAGAGCCCGACAGGGGGCAGAGGTCAGCCCCAGCATTTT
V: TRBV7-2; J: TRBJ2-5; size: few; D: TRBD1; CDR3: CASSLAVGTGQETQYF; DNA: TGTGCCAGCAGCTTAGCAGTCGGGACAGGTCAAGAGACCCAGTACTTC
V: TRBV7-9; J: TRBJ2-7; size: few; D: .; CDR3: CASRDSSYEQYF; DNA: TGTGCCAGCAGAGATAGCTCCTACGAGCAGTACTTC
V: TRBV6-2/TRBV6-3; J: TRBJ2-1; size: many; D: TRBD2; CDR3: CASSSGGNEQFF; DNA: TGTGCCAGCAGTTCCGGGGGGAATGAGCAGTTCTTC
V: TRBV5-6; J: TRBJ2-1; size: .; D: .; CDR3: CASSLVGVGEQFF; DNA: TGTGCCAGCAGCTTGGTCGGGGTCGGTGAGCAGTTCTTC
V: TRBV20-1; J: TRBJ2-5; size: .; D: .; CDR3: CSARGSRGGETQYF; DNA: TGCAGTGCTAGAGGATCCAGGGGCGGTGAGACCCAGTACTTC
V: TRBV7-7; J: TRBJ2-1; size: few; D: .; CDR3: CASSPHPDSYNEQFF; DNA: TGTGCCAGCAGCCCCCACCCGGACAGTTACAATGAGCAGTTCTTC
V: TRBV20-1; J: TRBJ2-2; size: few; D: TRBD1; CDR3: CSARKGTGTGELFF; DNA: TGCAGTGCAAGGAAGGGGACAGGCACCGGGGAGCTGTTTTTT
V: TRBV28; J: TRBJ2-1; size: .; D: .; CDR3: CASKDYNEQFF; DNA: TGTGCCAGCAAAGATTACAATGAGCAGTTCTTC
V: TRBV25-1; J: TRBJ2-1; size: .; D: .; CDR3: CASSGGVANEQFF; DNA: TGTGCCAGCAGTGGGGGGGTAGCGAATGAGCAGTTCTTC
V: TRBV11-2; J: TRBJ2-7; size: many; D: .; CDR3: CASSAARGPRLYEQYF; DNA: TGTGCCAGCAGCGCCGCGAGGGGACCCAGGCTCTACGAGCAGTACTTC
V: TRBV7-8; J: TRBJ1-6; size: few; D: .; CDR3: CASTVGQGYRSPLHF; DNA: TGTGCCAGCACCGTAGGTCAGGGGTATCGATCACCCCTCCACTTT
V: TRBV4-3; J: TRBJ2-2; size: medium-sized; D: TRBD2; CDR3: CASSQDHSTGGTGELFF; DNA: TGCGCCAGCAGCCAAGACCATTCAACGGGAGGCACCGGGGAGCTGTTTTTT
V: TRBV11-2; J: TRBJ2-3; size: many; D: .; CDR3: CASSGGSADTQYF; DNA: TGTGCCAGCAGCGGGGGCAGCGCAGATACGCAGTATTTT
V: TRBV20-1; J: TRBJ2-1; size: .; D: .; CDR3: CSAKGDPSNEQFF; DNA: TGCAGTGCTAAGGGGGACCCCTCCAATGAGCAGTTCTTC
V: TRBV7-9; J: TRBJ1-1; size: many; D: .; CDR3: CASSLWGPNTEAFF; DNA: TGTGCCAGCAGCTTGTGGGGTCCAAACACTGAAGCTTTCTTT
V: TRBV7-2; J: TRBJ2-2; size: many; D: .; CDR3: CASSARNTGELFF; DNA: TGTGCCAGCAGCGCCAGGAACACCGGGGAGCTGTTTTTT
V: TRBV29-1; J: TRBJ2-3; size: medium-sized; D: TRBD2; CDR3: CSVATSGSPDTQYF; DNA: TGCAGCGTGGCTACTAGCGGGAGCCCAGATACGCAGTATTTT
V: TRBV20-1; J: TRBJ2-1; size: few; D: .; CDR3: CSGENQAAPQQFF; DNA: TGCAGCGGAGAAAATCAGGCCGCCCCGCAGCAGTTCTTC
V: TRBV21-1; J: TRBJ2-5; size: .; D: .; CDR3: CASSPPRVGETQYF; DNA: TGTGCCAGCAGCCCCCCTCGGGTAGGCGAGACCCAGTACTTC
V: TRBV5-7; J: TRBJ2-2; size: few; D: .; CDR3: CASSLEANTGELFF; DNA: TGTGCCAGCAGCTTGGAGGCCAACACCGGGGAGCTGTTTTTT
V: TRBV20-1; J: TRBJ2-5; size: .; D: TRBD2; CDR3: CSASRGTRGETQYF; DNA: TGCAGTGCTAGTCGAGGGACTAGGGGCGAGACCCAGTACTTC
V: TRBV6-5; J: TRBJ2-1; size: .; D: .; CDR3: CASSYVNEDNEQFF; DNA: TGTGCCAGCAGTTACGTAAACGAAGACAATGAGCAGTTCTTC
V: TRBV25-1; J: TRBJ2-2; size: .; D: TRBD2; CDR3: CASSESGGMNTGELFF; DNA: TGTGCCAGCAGTGAATCGGGAGGGATGAACACCGGGGAGCTGTTTTTT
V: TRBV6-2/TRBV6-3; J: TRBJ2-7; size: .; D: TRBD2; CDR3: CASSYEAGGPSYEQYF; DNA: TGTGCCAGCAGTTACGAAGCGGGAGGCCCTTCCTACGAGCAGTACTTC
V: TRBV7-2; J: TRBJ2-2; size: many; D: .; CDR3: CASSSRTSRRAGELFF; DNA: TGTGCCAGCAGCTCCCGGACTTCTCGAAGGGCCGGGGAGCTGTTTTTT
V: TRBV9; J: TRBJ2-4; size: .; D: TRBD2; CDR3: CASSVGLAQNIQYF; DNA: TGTGCCAGCAGTGTAGGACTAGCCCAAAACATTCAGTACTTC
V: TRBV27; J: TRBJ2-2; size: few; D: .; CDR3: CASSFTVNTGELFF; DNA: TGTGCCAGCAGTTTCACAGTGAACACCGGGGAGCTGTTTTTT
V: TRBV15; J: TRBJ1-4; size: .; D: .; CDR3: CATSRDQGVEKLFF; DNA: TGTGCCACCAGCAGAGATCAGGGAGTTGAAAAACTGTTTTTT
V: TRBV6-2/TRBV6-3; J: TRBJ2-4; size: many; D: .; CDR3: CASSYGDDRNIQYF; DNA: TGTGCCAGCAGTTACGGTGACGATCGCAACATTCAGTACTTC
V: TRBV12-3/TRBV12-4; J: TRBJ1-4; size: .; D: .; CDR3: CASRATGRDEKLFF; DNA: TGTGCCAGCAGGGCAACAGGGAGGGATGAAAAACTGTTTTTT
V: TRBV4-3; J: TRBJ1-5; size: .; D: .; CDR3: CASSQEAGGINQPQHF; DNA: TGCGCCAGCAGCCAAGAGGCAGGAGGAATCAATCAGCCCCAGCATTTT
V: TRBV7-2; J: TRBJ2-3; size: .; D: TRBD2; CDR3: CASSLSGGPDTQYF; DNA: TGTGCCAGCAGCTTATCGGGGGGACCAGATACGCAGTATTTT
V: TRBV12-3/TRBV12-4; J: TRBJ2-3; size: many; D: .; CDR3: CASSLSQGFGQYF; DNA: TGTGCCAGCAGTTTATCCCAGGGTTTTGGGCAGTATTTT
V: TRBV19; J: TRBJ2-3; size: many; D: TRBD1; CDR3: CASSMDRVSDTQYF; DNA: TGTGCCAGTAGTATGGACAGGGTTTCTGATACGCAGTATTTT